A single sample is the source of the 26 T cell receptor beta chains below, sequenced in a study of shared clonotypes between healthy human individuals. Assay: immunoSEQ multiplex PCR; the TCRdb copy retains only in-frame clones and omits some. The sample has fewer than 600,000 clones, over 60% seen once. Sequencing used PBMCs. The receptor set was obtained from a woman aged 40 to 50 in good health. Some clones in this sample may be carry-over from other donors' samples.

The rearrangement uses TRBV5-1 and TRBJ2-7; either TRBD1 or TRBD2 may supply D (5 bases each). The germline V and J ends were trimmed by 0 bases and 8 bases, with 18 bases remaining between them. Germline CDR1 SGHRS, CDR2 YFSETQ. This CDR3 spans 15 amino acids. The CDR3 DNA sequence: TGCGCCAGCAGCTTGGCGGGGCCCTACCCTGTGCAGCAGTACTTC. Translated, it gives CASSLAGPYPVQQYF.

The DNA of the CDR3 is TGTGCCAGCACCCGGGATGGCTTCTTCGGAAACACCATATATTTT. Protein: CASTRDGFFGNTIYF. The chain links TRBV28 to TRBJ1-3, with D uncertain. Per germline, CDR1 MDHEN and CDR2 SYDVKM. This CDR3 region has 15 residues. Trimming pared 7 bases from V and 4 bases from J, leaving 17 bases between.

The chain uses TRBV10-3 and TRBJ1-2; D not resolved. With 0 bases removed from V and 4 bases from J, the gap between germline ends came to 21 bases. The CDR3 has 18 amino acids. From germline, CDR1 is ENHRY and CDR2 SYGVKD. This CDR3 reads CAISESTIARIGLYGYTF. In nucleotides, the CDR3 is TGTGCCATCAGTGAGTCGACAATCGCAAGGATCGGACTCTATGGCTACACCTTC.

The rearrangement joins TRBV7-3 to TRBJ2-5; D gene uncertain. The CDR3 loop spans 13 amino acids. Trimming pared 5 bases from V and 4 bases from J, leaving 11 bases between. Per germline, CDR1 SGHTA and CDR2 FQGTGA. The CDR3 is CASSQLAGETQYF. The CDR3 region has the DNA TGTGCCAGCAGCCAATTAGCAGGAGAGACCCAGTACTTC.

J is TRBJ1-5 and V is TRBV2; possible D gene TRBD1, 6 bases. This CDR3 comprises 17 residues. V was pared by 4 bases and J by 0 bases, with 16 bases between. Germline V gene lookup returns CDR1 SNHLY and CDR2 FYNNEI. CDR3 in DNA: TGTGCCAGCAGTGTACCAGGGGCCCCGCTTAGCAATCAGCCCCAGCATTTT. Protein: CASSVPGAPLSNQPQHF.

There are a few counts of this clone. The chain employs TRBV6-5 and TRBJ1-1; 9 bases line up with TRBD1. CDR3 length: 15 residues. With 4 bases clipped from V and 5 bases from J, the junction kept 8 bases outside the gene matches. The germline V gene encodes CDR1 MNHEY and CDR2 SVGAGI. The CDR3 region has the DNA TGTGCCAGCAGTTCCTCCGGACAGGGGTGGACTGAAGCTTTCTTT. This gives the protein CASSSSGQGWTEAFF.

CDR3 sequence: CASSLVSGRTYEQYF. As DNA, the CDR3 is TGTGCCAGCAGCTTAGTTAGCGGGAGAACCTACGAGCAGTACTTC. This chain uses TRBV7-2 with TRBJ2-7; 9 bases align to TRBD2. V lost 1 base, J lost 2 bases, and 3 bases stayed unmatched. CDR3 length: 15 amino acids. Germline CDR1 reads SGHTA; CDR2 reads FQGNSA.

The J gene is TRBJ2-1, the V gene TRBV4-1; 10 positions match TRBD2. The CDR3 is 17 residues long. Germline V gives CDR1 MGHRA, CDR2 YSYEKL. Losses at the gene ends were 2 bases for V and 4 bases for J; bases not matched to a gene: 8. The CDR3 DNA reads TGCGCCAGCAGCCAAACTTCCCTAGCGGGGGCTTACAATGAGCAGTTCTTC. Protein: CASSQTSLAGAYNEQFF.

J is TRBJ1-5 and V is TRBV6-6; D is perhaps TRBD1 (5 bases). This CDR3 has 13 amino acids. V lost 11 bases to trimming and J lost 5 bases, with 16 bases between them. Germline CDR1 MNHNY, CDR2 SVGAGI (reference sequence). CDR3 protein: CAGSLGAYQPQHF. The CDR3 coding sequence is TGTGCCGGATCCCTAGGGGCTTATCAGCCCCAGCATTTT.

The J gene is TRBJ2-7, the V gene TRBV5-6; no definite D call. Germline assignment: CDR1 SGHDT and CDR2 YYEEEE. There are 15 residues in the CDR3. Trimming pared 0 bases from V and 2 bases from J, leaving 12 bases between. The CDR3 loop reads CASSLGQGLTYEQYF. The CDR3 DNA follows: TGTGCCAGCAGCTTGGGACAAGGCTTAACCTACGAGCAGTACTTC.

Of note for this clone: A much larger clone lies a single base off, so this may be a read error. V usage is TRBV4-1 and J usage is TRBJ1-1; D gene unclear. The germline gives CDR1 MGHRA, CDR2 YSYEKL. The CDR3 extends over 16 amino acids. Trimming left V 0 bases short and J 1 base short, with 12 bases between. The CDR3 loop is CASSQEGGQKNTEAFF. In DNA, the CDR3 is TGCGCCAGCAGCCAAGAAGGAGGGCAGAAGAACACTGAAGCTTTCTTT.

The chain recombines TRBV11-3 with TRBJ2-1; 10 positions agree with TRBD2. This CDR3 has 15 residues. V shed 5 bases and J 7 bases; nucleotides not matched to a gene: 8. From germline, CDR1 is SGHNT and CDR2 YENEEA. DNA of the CDR3: TGTGCCAGCAGCCGTAGCGGGAGGACGACTAATGAGCAGTTCTTC. The encoded protein is CASSRSGRTTNEQFF.

The chain employs TRBV19 and TRBJ2-7; D possibly corresponds to TRBD2 (6 bases). The V and J ends lost 5 bases and 3 bases respectively, with 17 bases between them. Germline values: CDR1 LNHDA, CDR2 SQIVND (reference sequence). The CDR3 runs 15 residues. CDR3 nucleotide sequence: TGTGCCAGTAGTGATCGGGGGTACCCCGGCTACGAGCAGTACTTC. Translated: CASSDRGYPGYEQYF.

This clone has only one observation. A much more abundant neighbour one base away suggests this may be a read error. The same CDR3 arises from other DNA sequences in this sample as well. The chain couples TRBV30 to TRBJ1-1; unclear D gene. The CDR3 covers 14 residues. Looked up from germline, CDR1 is GTSNPN and CDR2 is SVGIG (reference sequence). The ends were cut back, 0 bases at V and 6 bases at J, with 14 bases in the middle. The CDR3 spells CAWSVTPQKPEAFF. For the CDR3, the DNA is TGTGCCTGGAGTGTGACCCCCCAAAAGCCTGAAGCTTTCTTT.

In its sample, this clone was seen once. The V gene is TRBV7-2, the J gene TRBJ2-1; tentative D call: TRBD2 (6 bases). V lost 6 bases and J 0 bases, leaving 12 bases between the germline ends. The CDR3 consists of 15 residues. Germline V CDR1 and CDR2: SGHTA, FQGNSA. The CDR3 spells CASSHGTLSYNEQFF. CDR3 DNA sequence: TGTGCCAGCAGTCATGGGACTCTCTCCTACAATGAGCAGTTCTTC.

The rearrangement uses TRBV4-3 and TRBJ2-7; D remains unclear. The CDR3 is 15 amino acids. CDR1 and CDR2 from the germline V gene are LGHNA and YSLEER. Trimming took off 3 bases at V and 0 bases at J, with 12 bases between the two ends. This CDR3 reads CASSQIRQSSYEQYF. As DNA, the CDR3 is TGCGCCAGCAGCCAGATTAGGCAGAGCTCCTACGAGCAGTACTTC.

The CDR3 sequence is CASTSGGGNEQYF. CDR3 sequence (DNA): TGTGCCAGCACCTCCGGAGGGGGTAACGAGCAGTACTTC. This chain links TRBV11-2 with TRBJ2-5; D may be TRBD1 or TRBD2 (6 bases each). The DNA end favors TRBJ2-7, so the J call may be wrong. CDR3 length: 13 amino acids. The germline V gene has CDR1 SGHAT and CDR2 FQNNGV.

The chain employs TRBV7-3 and TRBJ2-1; 7 nucleotides align to TRBD1. Germline CDR1 SGHTA, CDR2 FQGTGA. The CDR3 runs 14 residues. J lost 6 bases, V lost 4 bases, and 6 bases had no gene match. This chain's CDR3 is CASSSTGFSNEQFF. The CDR3, as DNA: TGTGCCAGCAGCTCGACAGGGTTTTCCAATGAGCAGTTCTTC.

The chain is built from TRBV6-1 and TRBJ1-5; D is unresolved. The germline gives CDR1 MNHNS, CDR2 SASEGT. This CDR3 comprises 14 residues. The V end was cut by 7 bases, the J end by 0 bases, with 10 bases between. CDR3 DNA sequence: TGTGCCAGCACCGCGGAGGTTAGCAATCAGCCCCAGCATTTT. Translating it yields CASTAEVSNQPQHF.

This clone was observed at least ten times. This chain uses TRBV30 with TRBJ1-6; the D is unclear. Germline CDR1 reads GTSNPN; CDR2 reads SVGIG (reference sequence). The CDR3 contains 13 residues. V was shortened by 2 bases and J by 7 bases, with 9 bases between the two germline ends. DNA for the CDR3: TGTGCCTGGAGTACTGGAAACAATTCACCCCTCCACTTT. Translated: CAWSTGNNSPLHF.

This chain joins TRBV5-1 and TRBJ2-1; D may be TRBD2 (6 bases). The CDR3 contains 14 residues. Germline-derived CDR1 and CDR2 are SGHRS and YFSETQ. Trimming took 4 bases from V and 4 from J, leaving 12 bases between them. CDR3 sequence: CASSRTSTYNEQFF. The DNA of the CDR3 is TGCGCCAGCAGCAGAACTAGCACTTACAATGAGCAGTTCTTC. The full variable domain, completed using reference TRBV5-1 and TRBJ2-1, is KAGVTQTPRYLIKTRGQQVTLSCSPISGHRSVSWYQQTPGQGLQFLFEYFSETQRNKGNFPGRFSGRQFSNSRSEMNVSTLELGDSALYLCASSRTSTYNEQFFGPGTRLTVL.

The V call is TRBV7-2, the J call TRBJ2-1, with a weak D call TRBD2 (6 bases). The CDR3 is made up of 15 amino acids. Trimming stripped 3 bases from V and 1 base from J, with 10 bases between. Germline-derived CDR1 and CDR2 are SGHTA and FQGNSA. CDR3 DNA: TGTGCCAGCAGCTTTGATAGCGGTTCCTACAATGAGCAGTTCTTC. Translating it yields CASSFDSGSYNEQFF.

The chain carries TRBV10-3 and TRBJ2-7; tentatively, D is TRBD1 (6 bases). The V end was cut by 8 bases, the J end by 1 base, with 21 bases between. Germline V CDR1 and CDR2: ENHRY, SYGVKD. The CDR3 is 16 residues long. The CDR3 DNA is TGTGCCATCTCCCTAATAAGACAGGACTTTTCCTACGAGCAGTACTTC. This sequence encodes CAISLIRQDFSYEQYF.

The chain links TRBV30 to TRBJ1-1, with TRBD1 identical over 11 bases. V was pared by 3 bases and J by 5 bases, with 11 bases of the junction left unmatched. The CDR3 is 16 amino acids. Germline V gene sequence: CDR1 GTSNPN, CDR2 SVGIG (reference sequence). CDR3: CAWSPTLDRGRTEAFF. Here the CDR3 DNA reads TGTGCCTGGAGCCCCACCCTGGACAGGGGGCGGACTGAAGCTTTCTTT. The full variable domain, completed using reference TRBV30 and TRBJ1-1, is SQTIHQWPATLVQPVGSPLSLECTVEGTSNPNLYWYRQAAGRGLQLLFYSVGIGQISSEVPQNLSASRPQDRQFILSSKKLLLSDSGFYLCAWSPTLDRGRTEAFFGQGTRLTVV.

In its sample, this clone is medium-sized. This specimen includes other DNA sequences encoding the same CDR3. This chain joins TRBV6-1 and TRBJ1-5; D possibly corresponds to TRBD1 (6 bases). The CDR3 has 14 amino acids. Germline loops: CDR1 MNHNS, CDR2 SASEGT. Trimming removed 8 bases from V and 6 bases from J, with 17 bases in between. CDR3 coding DNA: TGTGCCAGCGCCCCCGAGGGGGGGGTTCAGCCCCAGCATTTT. This codes for CASAPEGGVQPQHF.

On this clone: A read error is the likely source, as a far larger clone sits one nucleotide away. This CDR3 is also generated by other DNA sequences in the sample. The chain joins TRBV28 to TRBJ1-5, with 7 nucleotides matching TRBD1. The CDR3 has 14 amino acids. The V and J ends lost 6 bases and 4 bases, in that order; junction bases with no gene match: 6. Germline V gives CDR1 MDHEN, CDR2 SYDVKM. CDR3 region: CASSLTGSNQPQHF. The DNA of the CDR3 is TGTGCCAGCAGCCTGACAGGGAGTAATCAGCCCCAGCATTTT.